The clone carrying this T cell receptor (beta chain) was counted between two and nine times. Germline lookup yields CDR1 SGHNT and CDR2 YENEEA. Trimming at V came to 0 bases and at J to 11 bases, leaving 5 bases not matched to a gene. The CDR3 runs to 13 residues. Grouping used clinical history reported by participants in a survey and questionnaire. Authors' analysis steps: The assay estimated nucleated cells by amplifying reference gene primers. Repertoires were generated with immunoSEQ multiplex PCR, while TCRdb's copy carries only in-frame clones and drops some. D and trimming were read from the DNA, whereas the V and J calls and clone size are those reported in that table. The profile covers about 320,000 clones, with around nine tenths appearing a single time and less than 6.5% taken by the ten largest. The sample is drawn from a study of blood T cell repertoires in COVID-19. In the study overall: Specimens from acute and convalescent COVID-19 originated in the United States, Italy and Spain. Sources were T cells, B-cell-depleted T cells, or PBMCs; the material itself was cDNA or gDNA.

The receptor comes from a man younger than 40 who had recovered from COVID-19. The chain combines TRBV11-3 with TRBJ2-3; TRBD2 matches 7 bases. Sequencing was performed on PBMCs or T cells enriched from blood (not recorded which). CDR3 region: CASSLDERGLQYF. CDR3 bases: TGTGCCAGCAGCTTAGATGAGCGGGGTTTGCAGTATTTT.